Here is one TCR beta chain with its context. Profiled with immunoSEQ multiplex PCR; TCRdb holds only in-frame clones, not every one. The data contain tens of thousands of clones, about nine tenths of them singletons. This specimen comes from a study of preoperative IRX-2 immunotherapy in early breast cancer. Trimming took 5 bases from V and 6 from J; bases not matched to a gene: 14. There are 16 residues in the CDR3. CDR1 SGHNT and CDR2 YENEEA come from the germline V gene. As to treatment: preoperative locoregional IRX-2 cytokine immunotherapy. The sample was tumor tissue, taken after IRX-2 immunotherapy. The TCR comes from a human donor with breast cancer. This chain joins TRBV11-3 and TRBJ1-2, with 8 bases fitting TRBD1. CDR3 residues: CASSAPTGGAWDGYTF. The DNA of the CDR3 is TGTGCCAGCAGCGCCCCCACAGGGGGAGCATGGGATGGCTACACCTTC.